Listed below are T cell receptor beta chains from one sample, sequenced in a study of regulatory T cells in long-lasting Graves disease. Using its own MiXCR run on the multiplex PCR reads, TCRdb lists one record per CDR3 protein. Among about 660,000 distinct CDR3 sequences listed, around 32% were seen once. Source: peripheral blood mononuclear cells (PBMCs), taken when the disease was refractory, from a patient treated with antithyroid drugs. The origin of the receptors is a female donor with Graves disease. The CDR3 runs from the conserved cysteine through the conserved F or W. The order of the fields is CDR3 protein, V gene, J gene.

CDR3aa: CASLVQDNYGYTF
v_gene: TRBV2
j_gene: TRBJ1-2

CDR3aa: CASSHQRGEAGYTF
v_gene: TRBV3-1
j_gene: TRBJ1-2

CDR3aa: CASSQDTDSFSPLHF
v_gene: TRBV3-1
j_gene: TRBJ1-6

CDR3aa: CASSLGGRAGQPQHF
v_gene: TRBV5-1
j_gene: TRBJ1-5

CDR3aa: CASSRSGTSSGNTIYF
v_gene: TRBV6-1
j_gene: TRBJ1-3

CDR3aa: CASSSAGTGPGELFF
v_gene: TRBV11-2
j_gene: TRBJ2-2

CDR3aa: CASSAPSAYEQYF
v_gene: TRBV11-2
j_gene: TRBJ2-7

CDR3aa: CASSLGTGDSETQYF
v_gene: TRBV6-1
j_gene: TRBJ2-5

CDR3aa: CASRGDISSYEQYF
v_gene: TRBV6-1
j_gene: TRBJ2-7

CDR3aa: CASSYSLDTLRVGEQYF
v_gene: TRBV6-2/TRBV6-3
j_gene: TRBJ2-7

CDR3aa: CASRRVDEQYF
v_gene: TRBV6-2/TRBV6-3
j_gene: TRBJ2-7

CDR3aa: CATSEQGATGAFF
v_gene: TRBV24-1
j_gene: TRBJ1-1

CDR3aa: CASRDPGQEGWNTEAFF
v_gene: TRBV12-3/TRBV12-4
j_gene: TRBJ1-1

CDR3aa: CASSVEAGTSGTDEQYF
v_gene: TRBV9
j_gene: TRBJ2-7

CDR3aa: CASSAGGGSTDTQYF
v_gene: TRBV7-9
j_gene: TRBJ2-3

CDR3aa: CASSLYGDGAFF
v_gene: TRBV5-1
j_gene: TRBJ1-1

CDR3aa: CASRGSRRGTYNEQFF
v_gene: TRBV6-1
j_gene: TRBJ2-1

CDR3aa: CASSYKGVQGFSGGYGYTF
v_gene: TRBV6-5
j_gene: TRBJ1-2

CDR3aa: CSVKIRAHLPNGYTF
v_gene: TRBV29-1
j_gene: TRBJ1-2

CDR3aa: CASSYEGQGVRYRGYTF
v_gene: TRBV6-5
j_gene: TRBJ1-2

CDR3aa: CARSGSEQYF
v_gene: TRBV5-1
j_gene: TRBJ2-7

CDR3aa: CASTRLGGYTF
v_gene: TRBV28
j_gene: TRBJ1-2

CDR3aa: CASSSGQAYQETQYF
v_gene: TRBV5-6
j_gene: TRBJ2-5

CDR3aa: CSVVSFFGTGIMNTEAFF
v_gene: TRBV29-1
j_gene: TRBJ1-1

CDR3aa: CAISESRSGTEAFF
v_gene: TRBV10-3
j_gene: TRBJ1-1

CDR3aa: CASSPTPTGSYEQYF
v_gene: TRBV18
j_gene: TRBJ2-7

CDR3aa: CSVEETGGTEAFF
v_gene: TRBV29-1
j_gene: TRBJ1-1

CDR3aa: CASRIDVGDRSNEQFF
v_gene: TRBV7-3
j_gene: TRBJ2-1

CDR3aa: CASENGNFYEQYF
v_gene: TRBV11-2
j_gene: TRBJ2-7

CDR3aa: CSASSGQENQPQHF
v_gene: TRBV20-1
j_gene: TRBJ1-5

CDR3aa: CSAKTRGLSTEAFF
v_gene: TRBV20-1
j_gene: TRBJ1-1

CDR3aa: CATSRDRQVWQYF
v_gene: TRBV15
j_gene: TRBJ2-7